This TCR beta chain stems from a study of T cells in Graves' hyperthyroidism and ophthalmopathy. Study-wide points: Prediction of ophthalmopathy progression came a median around 7.1 months pre-onset.

The germline CDR1 and CDR2 sequences are MNHNS and SASEGT. Unmatched junction bases numbered 4, after V lost 4 bases and J lost 0 bases. The CDR3 covers 15 residues. Template material for amplifying TCR beta CDR3 regions consisted of RNA transcripts. Carried out on the TCR CDR3, a first-round RT-PCR used the HTBI primer set. TCRdb used MiXCR to reprocess the multiplex PCR reads, holding one entry per CDR3 protein. The data contain under 700,000 distinct CDR3 sequences, 16% of them singletons. This clonotype has a count of ten or more. Its specificity is not known. The V and J genes are TRBV6-1 and TRBJ2-7, with 9 bases aligning to TRBD2. The TCR originated in a woman aged 18-29 years with Graves' hyperthyroidism. The sequenced sample was blood. CDR3 bases: TGTGCCAGCAGTGGACTAGCGGTTTACTCCTACGAGCAGTACTTC. Translated, it gives CASSGLAVYSYEQYF.